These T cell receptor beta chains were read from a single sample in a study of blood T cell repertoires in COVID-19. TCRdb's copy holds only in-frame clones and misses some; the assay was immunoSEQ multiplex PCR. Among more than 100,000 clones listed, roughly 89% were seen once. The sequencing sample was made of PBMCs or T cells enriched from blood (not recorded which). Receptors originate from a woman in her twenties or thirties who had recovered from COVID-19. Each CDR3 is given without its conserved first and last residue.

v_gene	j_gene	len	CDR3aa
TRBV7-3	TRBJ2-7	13	ASSLGPGQGYEQY
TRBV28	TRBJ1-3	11	ASSLLGGNTIY
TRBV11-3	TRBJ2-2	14	ASSLPLGQNTGELF
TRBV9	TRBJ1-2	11	ASSPLVVRGYT
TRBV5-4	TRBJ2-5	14	ASSPPPGRAGETQY
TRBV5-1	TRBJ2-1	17	ASSLGGLAGVTTYNEQF
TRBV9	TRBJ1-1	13	ASSVVAGWSTEAF
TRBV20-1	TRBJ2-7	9	SATPLYEQY
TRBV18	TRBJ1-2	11	ASSPGTGYGYT
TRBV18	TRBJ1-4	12	ASSPGQFLEKLF
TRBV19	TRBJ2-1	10	ASSAGESEQF
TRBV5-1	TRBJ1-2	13	ASSLTTGGTEGYT
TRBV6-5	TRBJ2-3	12	ASSYAGGTDTQY
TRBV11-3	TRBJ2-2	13	ASSFGSGRTGELF
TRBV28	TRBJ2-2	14	ASSFSRERNTGELF
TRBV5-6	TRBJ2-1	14	ASSLSPGQVENEQF
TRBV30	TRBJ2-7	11	AWSLDSYYEQY